Sequencing of this T cell receptor beta chain was carried out in a study of T cells after yellow fever vaccination. MiXCR, run by TCRdb on the 5' RACE reads, gives a single entry per CDR3 protein. The sample lists over 35,000 distinct CDR3 sequences; about 6.3% were seen once. Points from the study as a whole: Boosting was followed by the reappearance of most primary-vaccination clones (96% CD4, around 91% CD8).

V trimming: 5 bases; J trimming: 0 bases; junction bases outside the gene matches: 13. The CDR3 consists of 18 residues. Germline V gene sequence: CDR1 SGHKS, CDR2 YYEKEE (reference sequence). The sequence was obtained from a man in his thirties or forties who received the YFV17D yellow fever vaccine. The sample was PBMCs, either bulk or a sorted T-cell subset (CD4+, CD8+, memory, or dextramer-sorted; not recorded which), taken 45 days after the yellow fever booster vaccination. This sequence joins TRBV5-5 and TRBJ2-7; the match to TRBD2 covers 11 bases. The CDR3 loop reads CASRWIDGTSGFSYEQYF. The CDR3 DNA is TGTGCCAGCAGGTGGATTGACGGGACTAGCGGTTTCTCCTACGAGCAGTACTTC.